This T cell receptor (beta chain) emerged from a study of blood T cell repertoires in COVID-19. About the research overall: The United States, Italy and Spain supplied acute and convalescent COVID-19 samples. Sources were T cells, B-cell-depleted T cells, or PBMCs; the material itself was cDNA or gDNA.

The CDR3 has 11 residues. Germline CDR1 ENHRY, CDR2 SYGVKD. Trimming took 5 bases from V and 8 from J, leaving 10 bases between them. Repertoires were generated with immunoSEQ multiplex PCR, while TCRdb's copy carries only in-frame clones and drops some. The table lists about 180,000 clones, about 80% of them singletons, with about 7% in the top ten. The source of this sequence is a human donor in a cohort sampled during active COVID-19. Sample: peripheral blood. The chain recombines TRBV10-3 with TRBJ2-7, with a weak D call TRBD1 (5 bases). The DNA of the CDR3 is TGTGCCATCAGTAACCGGACAAAGCAGTACTTC. Residues: CAISNRTKQYF.